Below are 32 T cell receptor beta chains sequenced from a single sample in a study of blood T cell repertoires in COVID-19. TCRdb keeps only in-frame clones here, not all; method: immunoSEQ multiplex PCR. The sample lists 150,000 to 200,000 clones; more than 75% were seen once. Sequencing used peripheral blood. The source of these receptors is a woman between 65 and 79 years old with acute or convalescent COVID-19.

The chain carries TRBV5-1 and TRBJ1-1; 10 nucleotides align to TRBD1. The germline V gene has CDR1 SGHRS and CDR2 YFSETQ. V gave up 7 bases and J gave up 3 bases; unmatched junction bases: 6. This CDR3 has 14 residues. The CDR3 DNA is TGCGCCAGCCGTAACGGACAGGGGGACACTGAAGCTTTCTTT. This gives the protein CASRNGQGDTEAFF.

This chain joins TRBV29-1 and TRBJ1-3, with D perhaps matching TRBD1 (5 bases). In germline, CDR1 is SQVTM, CDR2 ANQGSEA. This CDR3 has 15 residues. The V gene lost 7 bases and the J gene lost 2 bases, with 18 bases spanning the gap. Here the CDR3 reads CSAVGGERTGNTIYF. DNA for the CDR3: TGCAGCGCCGTGGGGGGGGAAAGGACTGGAAACACCATATATTTT.

This chain uses TRBV28 with TRBJ2-7, with 8 bases fitting TRBD1. The CDR3 is 15 amino acids. Losses at the gene ends were 3 bases for V and 5 bases for J; bases not matched to a gene: 9. Germline CDR1 and CDR2: MDHEN and SYDVKM. This CDR3 is CASSLADRGGHEQYF. The DNA of the CDR3 is TGTGCCAGCAGTTTGGCCGACAGGGGAGGACACGAGCAGTACTTC.

This clone was seen more than once but under ten times. V usage is TRBV30 and J usage is TRBJ1-3; D unclear. There are 15 residues in the CDR3. V dropped 2 bases and J dropped 1 base, with 12 bases sitting between them. Germline-derived CDR1 and CDR2 are GTSNPN and SVGIG (reference sequence). CDR3 region: CAWSPYHLSGNTIYF. The CDR3 nucleotides are TGTGCCTGGAGTCCCTACCACTTATCTGGAAACACCATATATTTT.

The table lists this clone with a few counts. The chain combines TRBV28 with TRBJ1-1, with TRBD1 as a possible D gene (6 bases). The V end was cut by 4 bases, the J end by 4 bases, with 10 bases between. CDR3 length: 13 residues. Germline V lookup: CDR1 MDHEN, CDR2 SYDVKM. This chain's CDR3 is CASSSGRGTEAFF. The CDR3 bases are TGTGCCAGCAGTTCCGGCAGGGGCACTGAAGCTTTCTTT.

The chain recombines TRBV28 with TRBJ1-1, with TRBD1 as a possible D gene (6 bases). The CDR3 is made up of 15 amino acids. Germline assignment: CDR1 MDHEN and CDR2 SYDVKM. Deletions cut 2 bases from V and 0 bases from J, with 10 bases between. The CDR3 DNA follows: TGTGCCAGCAGTTTACTTGGGACATTGAACACTGAAGCTTTCTTT. As protein: CASSLLGTLNTEAFF.

The gene calls are TRBV30 and TRBJ2-3, with a tentative D call TRBD2 (6 bases). Looked up from germline, CDR1 is GTSNPN and CDR2 is SVGIG (reference sequence). The CDR3 length is 12 residues. V was pared by 8 bases and J by 9 bases, with 18 bases between. The CDR3, as DNA: TGTGCCGGGGAGGAGGTCTCGGACACGCAGTATTTT. It encodes CAGEEVSDTQYF. Supplemented by reference TRBV30 and TRBJ2-3, the full variable domain reads SQTIHQWPATLVQPVGSPLSLECTVEGTSNPNLYWYRQAAGRGLQLLFYSVGIGQISSEVPQNLSASRPQDRQFILSSKKLLLSDSGFYLCAGEEVSDTQYFGPGTRLTVL.

The chain carries TRBV4-3 and TRBJ2-7; D is unclear. Germline CDR1 LGHNA, CDR2 YSLEER. The CDR3 has 13 amino acids. Deletions cut 3 bases from V and 1 base from J, with 7 bases between. This chain's CDR3 is CASSHTESYEQYF. The CDR3, as DNA: TGCGCCAGCAGCCATACAGAATCCTACGAGCAGTACTTC.

This chain connects TRBV10-3 to TRBJ1-2, with 9 bases lining up with TRBD1. Unmatched junction bases numbered 4, after V lost 6 bases and J lost 2 bases. Germline CDR1 reads ENHRY; CDR2 reads SYGVKD. The CDR3 has 14 amino acids. The CDR3 DNA reads as TGTGCCATCAGCGAACAGGGGGCCAACTATGGCTACACCTTC. As protein: CAISEQGANYGYTF.

The V call is TRBV29-1, the J call TRBJ1-2; 7 nucleotides line up with TRBD1. V trimming: 6 bases; J trimming: 5 bases; junction bases outside the gene matches: 9. CDR3 size: 13 residues. Germline CDR1 is SQVTM and CDR2 is ANQGSEA. The CDR3 spells CSVDTGAGYGYTF. The CDR3 DNA is TGCAGCGTCGACACAGGGGCTGGGTATGGCTACACCTTC.

The chain links TRBV5-4 to TRBJ2-1; D might be TRBD2 (5 bases). This CDR3 has 16 residues. Germline V CDR1 and CDR2: SGHNT, YYREEE (reference sequence). V lost 0 bases and J 2 bases, leaving 12 bases between the germline ends. CDR3 sequence (DNA): TGTGCCAGCAGCTTGGATCCGGACTCCCCCTACAATGAGCAGTTCTTC. The encoded protein is CASSLDPDSPYNEQFF.

The chain is built from TRBV5-6 and TRBJ2-3; D is perhaps TRBD2 (5 bases). Germline CDR1 is SGHDT and CDR2 is YYEEEE. CDR3 length equals 16 residues. Trimming cost V 0 bases and J 5 bases, with 16 bases left between them. CDR3 in amino acids: CASSLARTRGGDTQYF. CDR3 DNA sequence: TGTGCCAGCAGCTTGGCCAGAACTAGAGGAGGAGATACGCAGTATTTT.

The chain joins TRBV5-1 to TRBJ1-1; 7 positions match TRBD1. The CDR3 extends over 15 amino acids. Losses at the gene ends were 4 bases for V and 1 base for J; bases not matched to a gene: 7. The V gene's germline CDR1 is SGHRS and CDR2 YFSETQ. The chain's CDR3 is CASSPLGDRNTEAFF. In DNA, the CDR3 is TGCGCCAGCAGCCCCCTCGGGGACAGGAACACTGAAGCTTTCTTT.

The chain has TRBV9 and TRBJ2-2; D may be TRBD1 (6 bases). Deletions cut 7 bases from V and 1 base from J, with 8 bases between. The germline V gene has CDR1 SGDLS and CDR2 YYNGEE. This CDR3 is built from 13 residues. The CDR3 loop is CASQTGNTGELFF. As DNA, the CDR3 is TGTGCCAGCCAGACAGGGAACACCGGGGAGCTGTTTTTT.

V and J are TRBV5-5 and TRBJ2-1; TRBD2 matches at 8 bases. The CDR3 is made up of 17 amino acids. Losses at the gene ends were 2 bases for V and 5 bases for J; bases not matched to a gene: 12. CDR1 is SGHKS, CDR2 YYEKEE, per germline (reference sequence). CDR3: CASSFRGFAGGDNEQFF. The CDR3 nucleotides are TGTGCCAGCAGCTTTCGAGGGTTTGCGGGAGGCGACAATGAGCAGTTCTTC.

This chain joins TRBV4-3 and TRBJ1-2, with D tentatively TRBD1 (5 bases). CDR1 LGHNA and CDR2 YSLEER come from the germline V gene. Trimming removed 0 bases at V and 7 bases at J, with 9 bases between. This CDR3 comprises 13 residues. The CDR3 protein is CASSQDRGGGYTF. DNA of the CDR3: TGCGCCAGCAGCCAAGATCGGGGGGGTGGCTACACCTTC.

The chain carries TRBV12-5 and TRBJ2-2; tentative D call: TRBD1 (5 bases). Trimming took off 1 base at V and 3 bases at J, with 6 bases between the two ends. CDR1 is LGHNT, CDR2 FRNRAP, per germline. The CDR3 covers 14 residues. Here the CDR3 reads CASGLGQYTGELFF. The CDR3 nucleotides are TGTGCTAGTGGTTTGGGACAGTACACCGGGGAGCTGTTTTTT.

CDR3 DNA: TGTGCCAGCAGTTTAATAGAGCCCAATACGCAGTATTTT. Its translation: CASSLIEPNTQYF. J is TRBJ2-3 and V is TRBV28; D remains unclear. V lost 2 bases and J 7 bases, leaving 10 bases between the germline ends. The germline V gene encodes CDR1 MDHEN and CDR2 SYDVKM. This CDR3 has 13 residues.

This chain links TRBV18 with TRBJ2-7; tentatively, D is TRBD1 (6 bases). This CDR3 spans 16 amino acids. Deletions cut 5 bases from V and 5 bases from J, with 22 bases between. Germline CDR1 KGHSH, CDR2 LQKENI. The CDR3 sequence: CASSGMYPAGVNEQYF. The CDR3 DNA sequence: TGTGCCAGCTCAGGGATGTACCCGGCAGGGGTCAACGAGCAGTACTTC.

The chain recombines TRBV2 with TRBJ1-3; no reliable D call. V dropped 3 bases and J dropped 0 bases, with 6 bases sitting between them. CDR1 and CDR2 from the germline V gene are SNHLY and FYNNEI. This CDR3 comprises 14 residues. The CDR3 sequence is CASSEESSGNTIYF. CDR3 DNA sequence: TGTGCCAGCAGTGAGGAGAGCTCTGGAAACACCATATATTTT.

The V gene is TRBV6-2 or TRBV6-3, the J gene TRBJ2-7; 10 bases match TRBD2. The CDR3 spans 15 residues. The ends lost 0 bases at V and 3 bases at J; junction bases unmatched: 2. The germline CDR1 and CDR2 sequences are MNHEY and SVGEGT. The CDR3 coding sequence is TGTGCCAGCAGTTACTCTAGCGGGGGGCTCTACGAGCAGTACTTC. Translating gives CASSYSSGGLYEQYF.

The V gene is TRBV12-3 or TRBV12-4, the J gene TRBJ2-7, with D possibly being TRBD2 (6 bases). V lost 3 bases and J 7 bases, leaving 13 bases between the germline ends. The CDR3 consists of 13 residues. DNA for the CDR3: TGTGCCAGCAGTTTTAGCGGCCAACTAGAGCAGTACTTC. Translating gives CASSFSGQLEQYF.

With respect to this clone: This specimen includes other DNA sequences encoding the same CDR3. V gene TRBV7-9 combines with J gene TRBJ2-7; TRBD1 aligns across 7 bases. After removal of 5 bases from V and 3 bases from J, the junction contained 7 bases not matched to a gene. The germline CDR1 and CDR2 sequences are SEHNR and FQNEAQ (reference sequence). This CDR3 spans 14 amino acids. The CDR3 sequence is CASSPRGQIYEQYF. Here the CDR3 DNA reads TGTGCCAGCAGCCCGAGGGGACAGATCTACGAGCAGTACTTC. Based on the CDR3 plus reference TRBV7-9 and TRBJ2-7, the full variable domain is DTGVSQNPRHKITKRGQNVTFRCDPISEHNRLYWYRQTLGQGPEFLTYFQNEAQLEKSRLLSDRFSAERPKGSFSTLEIQRTEQGDSAMYLCASSPRGQIYEQYFGPGTRLTVT.

The rearrangement links TRBV11-2 to TRBJ2-1; TRBD2 is a possible D gene (5 bases). CDR3 length: 12 residues. V was cut by 4 bases and J by 7 bases, with 8 bases left in between. Germline CDR1 and CDR2: SGHAT and FQNNGV. This CDR3 is CASSSGLNEQFF. The CDR3 DNA sequence: TGTGCCAGCAGCTCCGGACTGAATGAGCAGTTCTTC.

The chain couples TRBV3-1 (or the pseudogene TRBV3-2) to TRBJ1-5; possible D gene TRBD1, 5 bases. The ends were cut back, 4 bases at V and 0 bases at J, with 10 bases in the middle. CDR1 and CDR2 (germline): LGHDT, YNNKEL (reference sequence). CDR3 size: 15 residues. Here the CDR3 reads CASSPTVNSNQPQHF. In DNA form, the CDR3 reads TGTGCCAGCAGCCCGACAGTTAATAGCAATCAGCCCCAGCATTTT.

The chain links TRBV6-2 or TRBV6-3 to TRBJ1-5; possible D gene TRBD1, 5 bases. CDR1 MNHEY and CDR2 SVGEGT come from the germline V gene. This CDR3 contains 15 residues. Between the trimmed V and J ends, which lost 0 bases and 9 bases, there was a span of 15 bases. CDR3 in amino acids: CASSYSGQASRPQHF. CDR3 DNA: TGTGCCAGCAGTTACTCGGGGCAGGCGTCGCGGCCCCAGCATTTT.

V usage is TRBV6-2 or TRBV6-3 and J usage is TRBJ2-7, with 8 bases identical to TRBD1. This CDR3 is 15 amino acids long. Losses at the gene ends were 4 bases for V and 3 bases for J; bases not matched to a gene: 8. Per the germline V gene, CDR1 is MNHEY and CDR2 is SVGEGT. CDR3 protein: CASSFSTGGNYEQYF. The DNA for the CDR3 is TGTGCCAGCAGTTTTAGTACAGGGGGAAACTACGAGCAGTACTTC.

This rearrangement joins TRBV19 to TRBJ2-1; D may be TRBD1 (6 bases). Germline-derived CDR1 and CDR2 are LNHDA and SQIVND (reference sequence). The CDR3 covers 15 residues. Trimming removed 5 bases at V and 6 bases at J, with 17 bases between. The CDR3 sequence: CASSLQGSHGNEQFF. DNA of the CDR3: TGTGCCAGTAGTCTTCAGGGGTCTCATGGCAATGAGCAGTTCTTC.

The rearrangement uses TRBV10-3 and TRBJ2-7, with 7 nucleotides matching TRBD2. Germline CDR1 reads ENHRY; CDR2 reads SYGVKD. This CDR3 is built from 16 residues. With V trimmed by 0 bases and J by 6 bases, 11 bases remained unmatched. The CDR3 spells CAISESITGGTGEQYF. CDR3 nucleotide sequence: TGTGCCATCAGTGAGTCGATTACGGGAGGTACGGGCGAGCAGTACTTC.

This clone was seen once. The V gene is TRBV3-1 (or the pseudogene TRBV3-2), the J gene TRBJ2-5; tentatively, D is TRBD2 (5 bases). V shed 0 bases and J shed 5 bases, with 22 bases lying between them. The germline V gene encodes CDR1 LGHDT and CDR2 YNNKEL (reference sequence). This CDR3 region has 18 residues. CDR3 in DNA: TGTGCCAGCAGCCAAGAGGCTGTAGTGAGCTTAGCGTCGGAGACCCAGTACTTC. Translation gives CASSQEAVVSLASETQYF.

This rearrangement joins TRBV6-5 to TRBJ1-1; D is undetermined. CDR1 is MNHEY, CDR2 SVGAGI, per germline. V dropped 8 bases and J dropped 0 bases, with 13 bases sitting between them. CDR3 length: 14 amino acids. CDR3 protein: CASCIQSLNTEAFF. The CDR3 nucleotides read TGTGCCAGCTGTATACAATCACTGAACACTGAAGCTTTCTTT.

V is TRBV6-5 and J is TRBJ2-7; perhaps TRBD1 as D (6 bases). CDR3 size: 14 residues. Germline CDR1 reads MNHEY; CDR2 reads SVGAGI. Deletions cut 5 bases from V and 2 bases from J, with 13 bases between. CDR3 sequence reads: CASSPPGQTYEQYF. In DNA form, the CDR3 reads TGTGCCAGCAGTCCACCCGGACAGACCTACGAGCAGTACTTC.